Ten or more counts support the clone carrying this TCR beta chain. Its antigen remains unidentified. This sample is part of a study of CD8 T cells in ankylosing spondylitis. It was by quantitative 5'-RACE with molecular barcodes that TCR beta libraries were made. TCRdb fed the 5' RACE reads into MiXCR, producing one record per CDR3 protein. The table shows 800,000 to 900,000 distinct CDR3 sequences, with approximately 10% occurring only once. Study-wide results and caveats: Clones that were linked to disease were CD8+ and were relatively rare in peripheral blood. A number of the motif variants had already been described in reactive arthritis synovial fluid and blood. The clones that were linked to disease were reported to be significantly enriched in matched synovial fluid samples from ankylosing spondylitis patients. Ankylosing spondylitis blood seemed to carry a telltale TCR beta motif made of several highly homologous variants.

This CDR3 spans 16 amino acids. Trimming removed 7 bases from V and 4 bases from J; junction bases left unmatched: 13. CDR1 and CDR2 (germline): SQVTM, ANQGSEA. The sequence was collected from a male donor with ankylosing spondylitis. This chain uses TRBV29-1 with TRBJ2-1, with 10 bases identical to TRBD1. The sample was blood, either unsorted or a sorted T cell fraction (not recorded which). The CDR3 DNA is TGCAGCGCCACGCGACCGGGACAGGGGATTTACAATGAGCAGTTCTTC. Protein product: CSATRPGQGIYNEQFF.